This T cell receptor beta chain was identified in a study of breast tumors, draining lymph nodes, adjacent tissues. This clonotype has only one observation. A single record per CDR3 protein comes from TCRdb applying MiXCR to the multiplex PCR reads. The sample lists roughly 14,000 distinct CDR3 sequences; 55% were seen once. V lost 3 bases, J lost 7 bases, and 10 bases lay in between. The CDR3 covers 14 residues. Germline V lookup: CDR1 SGHTA, CDR2 FQGNSA. The TCR sequence derives from a female donor with breast cancer. Some clones in this sample may be carry-over from other donors' samples. V and J are TRBV7-2 and TRBJ1-6; D is unclear. The specimen was tumor-adjacent breast tissue. CDR3 loop: CASSFFAQNSPLHF. The CDR3 bases are TGTGCCAGCAGCTTTTTTGCACAGAATTCACCCCTCCACTTT. The complete variable domain, with remaining parts taken from reference TRBV7-2 and TRBJ1-6, reads GAGVSQSPSNKVTEKGKDVELRCDPISGHTALYWYRQSLGQGLEFLIYFQGNSAPDKSGLPSDRFSAERTGGSVSTLTIQRTQQEDSAVYLCASSFFAQNSPLHFGNGTRLTVT.